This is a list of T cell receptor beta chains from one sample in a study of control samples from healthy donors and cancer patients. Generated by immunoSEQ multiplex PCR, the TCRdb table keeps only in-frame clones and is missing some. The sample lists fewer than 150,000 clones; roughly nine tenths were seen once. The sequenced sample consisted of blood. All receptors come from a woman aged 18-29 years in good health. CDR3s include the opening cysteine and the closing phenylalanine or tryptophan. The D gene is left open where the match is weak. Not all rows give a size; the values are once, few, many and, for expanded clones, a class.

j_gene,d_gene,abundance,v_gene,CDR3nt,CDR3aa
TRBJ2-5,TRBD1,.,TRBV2,TGTGCCAGCAGTGCCGCCCGGACAGGGTCGGAGACCCAGTACTTC,CASSAARTGSETQYF
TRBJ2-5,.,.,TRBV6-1,TGTGCCAGCAGTGAGGGTTCCTTAGAGACCCAGTACTTC,CASSEGSLETQYF
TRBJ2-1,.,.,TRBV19,TGTGCCAGTAGTATGACCTCCGGGGTTCCGCTCTTC,CASSMTSGVPLF
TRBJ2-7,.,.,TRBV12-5,TGTGCTAGTGGTCCGTCGTCTAGGGGAGAGCAGTACTTC,CASGPSSRGEQYF
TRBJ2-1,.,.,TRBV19,TGTGCCAGTAGTACGTACAATGAGCAGTTCTTC,CASSTYNEQFF
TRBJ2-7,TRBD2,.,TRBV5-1,TGCGCCAGCAGCTTTCTTCCCAGTAGCGGGGGCACCTACGAGCAGTACTTC,CASSFLPSSGGTYEQYF
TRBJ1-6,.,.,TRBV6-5,TGTGCCAGCAGTTACGGGAAGCGCTATTCACCCCTCCACTTT,CASSYGKRYSPLHF
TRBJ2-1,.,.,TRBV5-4,TGTGCCAGCAGCTGGACGGGACGAGGCAATGAGCAGTTCTTC,CASSWTGRGNEQFF
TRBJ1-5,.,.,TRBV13,TGTGCCAGCAGCTACGGACGGAATCAGCCCCAGCATTTT,CASSYGRNQPQHF
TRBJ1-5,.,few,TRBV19,TGTGCCAGTAGGCAGAGGGGACTCAATCAGCCCCAGCATTTT,CASRQRGLNQPQHF
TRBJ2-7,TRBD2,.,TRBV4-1,TGCGCCAGCAGCCAAGATTGGTCCTCAACGGGACTAGCCGAACCCTACGAGCAGTACTTC,CASSQDWSSTGLAEPYEQYF
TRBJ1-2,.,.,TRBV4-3,TGCGCCAGCAGCCAAGAGCGGCAGGCGATCTATGGCTACACCTTC,CASSQERQAIYGYTF
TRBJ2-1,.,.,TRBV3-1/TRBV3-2,TGTGCCAGCAGCCAAGGGGCTAGAGGGCAGTTCTTC,CASSQGARGQFF
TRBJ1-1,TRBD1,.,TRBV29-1,TGCAGCGTTGAAGCCGGGACAGGGTGGAAGAACACTGAAGCTTTCTTT,CSVEAGTGWKNTEAFF
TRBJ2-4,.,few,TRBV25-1,TGTGCCAGCAGGACGTTTGGCAGGCCCAAAAACATTCAGTACTTC,CASRTFGRPKNIQYF
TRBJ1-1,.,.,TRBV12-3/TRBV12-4,TGTGCCAGCAGTGGCACTGAAGCTTTCTTT,CASSGTEAFF
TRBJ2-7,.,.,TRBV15,TGTGCCACCAGCAGAGATGGGGGGTACTACGAGCAGTACTTC,CATSRDGGYYEQYF
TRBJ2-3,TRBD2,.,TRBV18,TGTGCCAGCTCCACTAGCGGGAGGACCACAGATACGCAGTATTTT,CASSTSGRTTDTQYF
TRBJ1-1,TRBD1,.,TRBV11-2,TGTGCCAGCAGCTTAGCCCCGGGACAGGGCGAAGCTTTCTTT,CASSLAPGQGEAFF
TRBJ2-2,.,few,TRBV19,TGTGCCAGTAGTACCGTTCTTGGAGAGCTGTTTTTT,CASSTVLGELFF
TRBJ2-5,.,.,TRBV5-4,TGTGCCAGCAGCCCCCTCTTGGGAGAAGAGACCCAGTACTTC,CASSPLLGEETQYF
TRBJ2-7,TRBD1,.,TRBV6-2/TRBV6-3,TGTGCCAGCAGTTACAGAGGACAGGTTCCCGAGCAGTACTTC,CASSYRGQVPEQYF
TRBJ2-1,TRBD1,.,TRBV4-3,TGCGCCAGCAGCCTGGGGGGACAGGGGTTATACAATGAGCAGTTCTTC,CASSLGGQGLYNEQFF
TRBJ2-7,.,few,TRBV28,TGTGCCAGCAGGAAACCGCCGGGCGAGCAGTACTTC,CASRKPPGEQYF
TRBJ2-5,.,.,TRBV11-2,TGTGCCAGCAGCTCAATAGTAAACCAAGAGACCCAGTACTTC,CASSSIVNQETQYF
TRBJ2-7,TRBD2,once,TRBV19,TGTGCCAGTAGTTCACTAGCGAAGGATTACGAGCAGTACTTC,CASSSLAKDYEQYF
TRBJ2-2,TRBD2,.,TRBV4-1,TGCGCCAGCAGCCAAAAAGAACCGGGACTAGCGGGAGGCGGGGAGCTGTTTTTT,CASSQKEPGLAGGGELFF
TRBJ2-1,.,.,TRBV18,TGTGCCAGCTCACCGGGTGTGGGACCGTTCAATGAGCAGTTCTTC,CASSPGVGPFNEQFF
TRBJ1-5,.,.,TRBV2,TGTGCCAGCAGTGAAAGGCCGGCCGGGATGAAGATAGTTGGCAATCAGCCCCAGCATTTT,CASSERPAGMKIVGNQPQHF
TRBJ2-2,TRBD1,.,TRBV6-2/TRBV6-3,TGTGCCAGCAGTCGGACAGGGGTGGCATTTTCCACCGGGGAGCTGTTTTTT,CASSRTGVAFSTGELFF
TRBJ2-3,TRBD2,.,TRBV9,TGTGCCAGCAGCGGCCGGATCGGGACTACTACCACAGATACGCAGTATTTT,CASSGRIGTTTTDTQYF
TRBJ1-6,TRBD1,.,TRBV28,TGTGCCAGCAGTTTCGACAGGGGTGGGAGCTCCTATAATTCACCCCTCCACTTT,CASSFDRGGSSYNSPLHF
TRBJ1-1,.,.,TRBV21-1,TGTGCCAGCAGCAAACCGAGGTGCTCGGGGGGCACTGAAGCTTTCTTT,CASSKPRCSGGTEAFF
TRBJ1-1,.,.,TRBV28,TGTGCCAGCAGCATTGGACAGAGTAACACTGAAGCTTTCTTT,CASSIGQSNTEAFF
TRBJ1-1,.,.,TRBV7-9,TGTGCCAGCAGCTTTAGTAGCCGGTTGAATCCTGAAGCTTTCTTT,CASSFSSRLNPEAFF
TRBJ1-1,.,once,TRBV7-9,TGTGCCAGCAGCTTAGTGACCTCTGAAGCTTTCTTT,CASSLVTSEAFF
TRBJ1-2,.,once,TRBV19,TGTGCCAGTAGCGTCATACTAGGGGCAGGCTATGGCTACACCTTC,CASSVILGAGYGYTF
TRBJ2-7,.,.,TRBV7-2,TGTGCCAGCAGCTTCGCTAGGGACTACGAGCAGTACTTC,CASSFARDYEQYF
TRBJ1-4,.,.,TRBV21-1,TGTGCCAGCAGCAAACTAAGACAGGGAGAAAATGAAAAACTGTTTTTT,CASSKLRQGENEKLFF
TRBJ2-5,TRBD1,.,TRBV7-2,TGTGCCAGCAGCTCCCAATCGACAGGGCCAGAGACCCAGTACTTC,CASSSQSTGPETQYF
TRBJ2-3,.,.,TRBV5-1,TGCGCCAGCAGCTTATTGGGGAGCGCAAAAGCAGATACGCAGTATTTT,CASSLLGSAKADTQYF